The 26 T cell receptor beta chains presented below share a single source sample, sequenced in a study of breast tumors, draining lymph nodes, adjacent tissues. TCRdb reanalysed the multiplex PCR reads using MiXCR and keeps one entry per CDR3 protein. The sample includes tens of thousands of distinct CDR3 sequences, roughly 40% of them seen just once. Sample: breast tumor tissue. Every receptor here comes from a female donor with breast cancer. Some clones in this sample may be carry-over from other donors' samples.

The rearrangement joins TRBV24-1 to TRBJ1-6; 8 bases fit TRBD1. Germline V gene sequence: CDR1 KGHDR, CDR2 SFDVKD. The CDR3 has 16 amino acids. Unmatched junction bases numbered 9, after V lost 3 bases and J lost 9 bases. The CDR3 spells CATSDPHGQGSSPLHF. The CDR3 nucleotides read TGTGCCACCAGTGATCCCCATGGACAGGGAAGTTCACCCCTCCACTTT.

This clonotype appeared a single time. The chain joins TRBV7-2 to TRBJ2-5; 7 bases map to TRBD2. Trimming took 0 bases from V and 4 from J; bases not matched to a gene: 8. Germline-derived CDR1 and CDR2 are SGHTA and FQGNSA. The CDR3 totals 16 residues. DNA of the CDR3: TGTGCCAGCAGCTTAGCTCGAGGCGGGAGAGGAGAGACCCAGTACTTC. Protein sequence: CASSLARGGRGETQYF. Looking up the rest from reference TRBV7-2 and TRBJ2-5 gives the full variable domain: GAGVSQSPSNKVTEKGKDVELRCDPISGHTALYWYRQSLGQGLEFLIYFQGNSAPDKSGLPSDRFSAERTGGSVSTLTIQRTQQEDSAVYLCASSLARGGRGETQYFGPGTRLLVL.

This clonotype was detected many times. The gene calls are TRBV5-6 and TRBJ2-7; 11 bases are a match to TRBD1. The CDR3 extends over 14 amino acids. The V segment lost 4 bases and the J segment 3 bases; nucleotides outside the gene matches: 3. Germline CDR1 SGHDT, CDR2 YYEEEE. The CDR3 nucleotides are TGTGCCAGCAGCACTGGGACAGGGGGCTACGAGCAGTACTTC. This codes for CASSTGTGGYEQYF.

The table lists this clonotype with many counts. The chain couples TRBV9 to TRBJ2-7, with 8 bases that match TRBD1. The CDR3 loop spans 13 amino acids. V lost 5 bases and J lost 4; bases outside the gene matches: 5. In germline, CDR1 is SGDLS, CDR2 YYNGEE. The DNA for the CDR3 is TGTGCCAGCAGTTCTCAGGGGGCGTACGAGCAGTACTTC. This sequence encodes CASSSQGAYEQYF.

The chain has TRBV5-1 and TRBJ1-1; TRBD1 is a possible D gene (5 bases). The germline gives CDR1 SGHRS, CDR2 YFSETQ. The CDR3 totals 15 residues. V was pared by 0 bases and J by 7 bases, with 16 bases between. CDR3 coding DNA: TGCGCCAGCAGCTTGGCGGGCGAGGGGTTCAATGAAGCTTTCTTT. It specifies CASSLAGEGFNEAFF.

This chain joins TRBV20-1 and TRBJ2-1; tentatively, D is TRBD1 (6 bases). The CDR3 extends over 13 amino acids. CDR1 DFQATT and CDR2 SNEGSKA come from the germline V gene (reference sequence). CDR3 sequence (DNA): TGCGGGGGCACTGGCGGGTTATACAATGAGCAGTTCTTC. As protein: CGGTGGLYNEQFF.

The chain combines TRBV11-1 with TRBJ1-1; 8 bases match TRBD1. From germline, CDR1 is SGHAT and CDR2 FQDESV (reference sequence). The CDR3 covers 14 residues. J lost 5 bases, V lost 3 bases, and 5 bases had no gene match. CDR3: CASSFNRGRTEAFF. CDR3 DNA sequence: TGTGCCAGCAGCTTCAACAGGGGGAGGACTGAAGCTTTCTTT. Full variable domain (remainder filled in from reference TRBV11-1 and TRBJ1-1): EAEVAQSPRYKITEKSQAVAFWCDPISGHATLYWYRQILGQGPELLVQFQDESVVDDSQLPKDRFSAERLKGVDSTLKIQPAELGDSAMYLCASSFNRGRTEAFFGQGTRLTVV.

This clonotype has more than one count but fewer than ten. Given a much more abundant clone one base away, this may be a read error. The genes are TRBV14 and TRBJ1-5, with D perhaps TRBD1 (6 bases). The CDR3 is made up of 17 amino acids. Germline V gene sequence: CDR1 SGHDN, CDR2 FVKESK. In DNA form, the CDR3 reads TGTGCCAGCAGCCAAGTCCGCACAGGGAAGAGCAATCCGCCCCAGCATTTT. Its translation: CASSQVRTGKSNPPQHF. Full variable domain (rest looked up from reference TRBV14 and TRBJ1-5): EAGVTQFPSHSVIEKGQTVTLRCDPISGHDNLYWYRRVMGKEIKFLLHFVKESKQDESGMPNNRFLAERTGGTYSTLKVQPAELEDSGVYFCASSQVRTGKSNPPQHFGDGTRLSIL.

The chain employs TRBV20-1 and TRBJ1-2, with D maybe TRBD1 (5 bases). Germline V gene sequence: CDR1 DFQATT, CDR2 SNEGSKA (reference sequence). Trimming removed 5 bases from V and 0 bases from J, with 10 bases in between. The CDR3 consists of 13 residues. CDR3 loop: CSASATANYGYTF. CDR3 coding DNA: TGCAGTGCTTCAGCGACAGCTAACTATGGCTACACCTTC.

This clonotype was recorded at least ten times. V usage is TRBV11-2 and J usage is TRBJ2-7; 12 bases align to TRBD2. In germline, CDR1 is SGHAT, CDR2 FQNNGV. CDR3 length equals 15 residues. After removal of 1 base from V and 3 bases from J, the junction contained 1 base not matched to a gene. The CDR3 region is CASSLGTSGVYEQYF. The CDR3 DNA follows: TGTGCCAGCAGCTTAGGGACTAGCGGGGTCTACGAGCAGTACTTC. Full variable domain (rest looked up from reference TRBV11-2 and TRBJ2-7): EAGVAQSPRYKIIEKRQSVAFWCNPISGHATLYWYQQILGQGPKLLIQFQNNGVVDDSQLPKDRFSAERLKGVDSTLKIQPAKLEDSAVYLCASSLGTSGVYEQYFGPGTRLTVT.

The genes are TRBV11-3 and TRBJ2-5, with D perhaps matching TRBD1 or TRBD2 (6 bases each). This CDR3 contains 14 residues. Trimming pared 5 bases from V and 5 bases from J, leaving 15 bases between. CDR1 SGHNT and CDR2 YENEEA come from the germline V gene. CDR3 in amino acids: CASSLKGGPETQYF. CDR3 nucleotide sequence: TGTGCCAGCAGCCTAAAGGGGGGACCGGAGACCCAGTACTTC.

This clonotype has a count of ten or more. The chain links TRBV7-9 to TRBJ1-2; D uncertain. Germline V gives CDR1 SEHNR, CDR2 FQNEAQ (reference sequence). Between the trimmed V and J ends, which lost 3 bases and 2 bases, there was a span of 7 bases. This CDR3 spans 13 amino acids. CDR3 nucleotide sequence: TGTGCCAGCAGCTTTATCTCAAACTATGGCTACACCTTC. Translated: CASSFISNYGYTF.

The V call is TRBV12-3 or TRBV12-4, the J call TRBJ1-2; 8 positions match TRBD1. V dropped 5 bases and J dropped 8; count of bases not matched to a gene: 7. The CDR3 length is 13 residues. This CDR3 is CASSIPTGDGYTF. For the CDR3, the DNA is TGTGCCAGCAGTATTCCGACAGGGGACGGCTACACCTTC.

Note on this clonotype: The DNA is left out, because the CDR3 cannot be placed on it with certainty; the CDR3 is given as TCRdb lists it. The J gene is TRBJ2-6, the V gene TRBV20-1; the DNA was not used to check the table's D call, TRBD1. The germline V gene encodes CDR1 DFQATT and CDR2 SNEGSKA (reference sequence). The CDR3 length is 20 residues, termini included. CDR3 sequence reads: CSARDITQGDFGSGTNVLTF.

This clonotype counts as medium-sized. DNA of the CDR3: TGTGCCAGCAGCTTAAGGGAGGGTAATTCACCCCTCCACTTT. Residues: CASSLREGNSPLHF. The V and J genes are TRBV7-9 and TRBJ1-6; D unclear. V was shortened by 2 bases and J by 6 bases, with 8 bases between the two germline ends. The CDR3 extends over 14 amino acids. Germline V gene data show CDR1 as SEHNR and CDR2 as FQNEAQ (reference sequence).

The J gene is TRBJ2-7, the V gene TRBV6-6, with D unclear. Germline CDR1 and CDR2: MNHNY and SVGAGI (reference sequence). The V end was cut by 4 bases, the J end by 6 bases, with 10 bases between. The length of the CDR3 is 12 residues. The CDR3 sequence: CASSSRTFEQYF. Written as DNA, the CDR3 is TGTGCCAGCAGTTCCCGGACCTTCGAGCAGTACTTC.

By frequency in the sample, this clonotype is medium-sized. This chain connects TRBV10-3 to TRBJ2-5; D gene uncertain. The V gene lost 4 bases and the J gene lost 4 bases, with 7 bases spanning the gap. Germline CDR1 is ENHRY and CDR2 is SYGVKD. This CDR3 region has 12 residues. CDR3 sequence: CAISAKGETQYF. The CDR3 DNA reads as TGTGCCATCAGTGCTAAGGGAGAGACCCAGTACTTC.

This clonotype was seen at least ten times. The V gene is TRBV6-6, the J gene TRBJ2-7, with D perhaps matching TRBD2 (7 bases). Trimming pared 5 bases from V and 2 bases from J, leaving 16 bases between. Per germline, CDR1 MNHNY and CDR2 SVGAGI (reference sequence). This CDR3 has 15 residues. CDR3 nucleotides: TGTGCCAGCAGTCCCGTCCGGGGGGCCGCCTACGAGCAGTACTTC. Protein product: CASSPVRGAAYEQYF.

The chain is built from TRBV15 and TRBJ1-2; D uncertain. CDR1 and CDR2 from the germline V gene are LNHNV and YYDKDF (reference sequence). The CDR3 runs 14 residues. V lost 3 bases and J 12 bases, leaving 20 bases between the germline ends. The CDR3, as DNA: TGTGCCACCAGCAGCGGTTCCGGTGGCCAACGGGACACCTTC. Protein product: CATSSGSGGQRDTF.

The CDR3 DNA sequence: TGCAGCGCTGCGACATCGGGGACCGGGGAGCTGTTTTTT. Translated: CSAATSGTGELFF. The rearrangement joins TRBV29-1 to TRBJ2-2, with D possibly matching TRBD2 (5 bases). V was trimmed by 7 bases and J by 5 bases, leaving 14 bases between them. The CDR3 loop spans 13 amino acids. Germline values: CDR1 SQVTM, CDR2 ANQGSEA.

This clonotype was recorded many times. V gene TRBV15 combines with J gene TRBJ1-4, with TRBD1 as a possible D gene (5 bases). Germline V lookup: CDR1 LNHNV, CDR2 YYDKDF (reference sequence). The CDR3 sequence is 17 residues long. Trimming left V 3 bases short and J 5 bases short, with 19 bases between. Here the CDR3 DNA reads TGTGCCACCAGCAGTCGAAGAACCGGGACTAAAAATGAAAAACTGTTTTTT. The encoded protein is CATSSRRTGTKNEKLFF.

The chain uses TRBV20-1 and TRBJ1-1; no firm D call. The ends were cut back, 0 bases at V and 3 bases at J, with 14 bases in the middle. CDR3 size: 15 residues. Looked up from germline, CDR1 is DFQATT and CDR2 is SNEGSKA (reference sequence). The CDR3 coding sequence is TGCAGTGCTAGAGAGGGCGGAAGGGCACACACTGAAGCTTTCTTT. Its translation is CSAREGGRAHTEAFF.

The genes are TRBV7-6 and TRBJ2-7, with 9 nucleotides matching TRBD2. This CDR3 has 16 amino acids. J was trimmed by 3 bases and V by 1 base; bases with no gene match: 7. The germline V gene encodes CDR1 SGHVS and CDR2 FNYEAQ. Written as DNA, the CDR3 is TGTGCCAGCAGCTTAGGTGGAGCGGGGGGCCACTACGAGCAGTACTTC. This codes for CASSLGGAGGHYEQYF.

This chain joins TRBV20-1 and TRBJ2-7; D gene ambiguous. Germline CDR1 and CDR2: DFQATT and SNEGSKA (reference sequence). Trimming removed 0 bases from V and 2 bases from J, with 11 bases in between. The CDR3 has 14 amino acids. In nucleotides, the CDR3 is TGCAGTGCTAGAGATGGGTACACAGCCTACGAGCAGTACTTC. It is translated as CSARDGYTAYEQYF.

This chain joins TRBV20-1 and TRBJ1-4; D ambiguous. CDR1 DFQATT and CDR2 SNEGSKA come from the germline V gene (reference sequence). The CDR3 extends over 16 amino acids. V lost 3 bases and J lost 0, with 14 bases in between. DNA of the CDR3: TGCAGTGCTAGGAGCTTATCTTACGCAACTAATGAAAAACTGTTTTTT. This encodes CSARSLSYATNEKLFF.

This clonotype was detected once. The chain uses TRBV2 and TRBJ1-5; D may be TRBD1 (5 bases). Deletions cut 4 bases from V and 1 base from J, with 8 bases between. Germline CDR1 SNHLY, CDR2 FYNNEI. The CDR3 totals 14 residues. In nucleotides, the CDR3 is TGTGCCAGCAGTGGGACACTAAGCAATCAGCCCCAGCATTTT. This translates into CASSGTLSNQPQHF.